Below, 15 T cell receptor beta chains from the same sample are listed, as sequenced in a study of Graves' ophthalmopathy and Graves' hyperthyroidism. Transcripts of RNA were the source for amplifying TCR beta CDR3 regions. HTBI-primed RT-PCR formed the first round, and a multiplex PCR formed the second. TCRdb processed the multiplex PCR reads anew with MiXCR; each CDR3 protein has one entry. Of about 740,000 distinct CDR3 sequences listed, around 40% are singletons. The sequencing input was peripheral blood. The source of these receptors is an adult man with Graves' ophthalmopathy.

This clonotype showed up just a few times. The J gene is TRBJ2-5, the V gene TRBV19; D may match TRBD1 or TRBD2 (6 bases each). There are 14 residues in the CDR3. Per germline, CDR1 LNHDA and CDR2 SQIVND (reference sequence). Trimming took 7 bases from V and 5 from J, leaving 17 bases between them. The CDR3 here is CASNNRGGRETQYF. The CDR3 coding sequence is TGTGCCAGTAACAATCGTGGGGGGCGGGAGACCCAGTACTTC.

The chain uses TRBV13 and TRBJ1-6, with a tentative D call TRBD1 (5 bases). Trimming shortened V by 5 bases and J by 5 bases, and 16 bases separated the two germline ends. CDR1 is PRHDT, CDR2 FYEKMQ, per germline (reference sequence). This CDR3 region has 16 residues. In DNA, the CDR3 is TGTGCCAGCAGCACCAGACAGACTATCAATAATTCACCCCTCCACTTT. Translating it yields CASSTRQTINNSPLHF. The variable domain in full, completed from reference TRBV13 and TRBJ1-6, reads AAGVIQSPRHLIKEKRETATLKCYPIPRHDTVYWYQQGPGQDPQFLISFYEKMQSDKGSIPDRFSAQQFSDYHSELNMSSLELGDSALYFCASSTRQTINNSPLHFGNGTRLTVT.

The chain couples TRBV7-9 to TRBJ2-2, with D perhaps TRBD1 (6 bases). Trimming removed 3 bases at V and 0 bases at J, with 14 bases between. Germline values: CDR1 SEHNR, CDR2 FQNEAQ (reference sequence). This CDR3 spans 17 amino acids. The CDR3 DNA is TGTGCCAGCAGCTTGGTAGGGACACTTACGAACACCGGGGAGCTGTTTTTT. This sequence encodes CASSLVGTLTNTGELFF. Looking up the rest from reference TRBV7-9 and TRBJ2-2 gives the full variable domain: DTGVSQNPRHKITKRGQNVTFRCDPISEHNRLYWYRQTLGQGPEFLTYFQNEAQLEKSRLLSDRFSAERPKGSFSTLEIQRTEQGDSAMYLCASSLVGTLTNTGELFFGEGSRLTVL.

The chain combines TRBV19 with TRBJ2-7; D is perhaps TRBD1 (6 bases). The CDR3 is 13 amino acids. V shed 3 bases and J shed 2 bases, with 8 bases lying between them. The V gene's germline CDR1 is LNHDA and CDR2 SQIVND (reference sequence). The CDR3 loop is CASSMKGAYEQYF. The CDR3 DNA reads TGTGCCAGTAGTATGAAGGGGGCCTACGAGCAGTACTTC.

This clonotype was counted a single time. At one boundary the junction diverges from the germline segment, which might be a read error. V gene TRBV7-9 combines with J gene TRBJ1-4; D uncertain. The CDR3 length is 15 residues. Germline CDR1 is SEHNR and CDR2 is FQNEAQ (reference sequence). The chain's CDR3 is CASSQEPDTNEKLFF. In DNA, the CDR3 is TGCGCCAGCAGCCAAGAGCCTGACACCAATGAAAAACTGTTTTTT.

The V call is TRBV3-1, the J call TRBJ2-5; D possibly corresponds to TRBD1 (6 bases). Germline CDR1 reads LGHDT; CDR2 reads YNNKEL (reference sequence). The CDR3 is 13 residues long. Deletions cut 8 bases from V and 2 bases from J, with 12 bases between. The CDR3 bases are TGTGCCAGCGGGTATCAGGGGCAAGAGACCCAGTACTTC. As protein: CASGYQGQETQYF.

This clonotype was seen more than once but under ten times. The rearrangement joins TRBV7-2 to TRBJ2-7; no clear D gene. Germline CDR1 and CDR2: SGHTA and FQGNSA. The ends were cut back, 1 base at V and 5 bases at J, with 12 bases in the middle. The CDR3 covers 14 residues. The CDR3 reads CASSLVDGGDEQYF. Written as DNA, the CDR3 is TGTGCCAGCAGCTTAGTGGACGGCGGCGACGAGCAGTACTTC.

The J gene is TRBJ1-1, the V gene TRBV28; D call uncertain. The V gene lost 8 bases and the J gene lost 5 bases, with 15 bases spanning the gap. Germline V gives CDR1 MDHEN, CDR2 SYDVKM. This CDR3 comprises 13 residues. CDR3 sequence: CASRSAPGTEAFF. DNA of the CDR3: TGTGCCAGCCGCTCGGCCCCGGGGACTGAAGCTTTCTTT.

The chain is built from TRBV10-3 and TRBJ1-5, with a weak D call TRBD1 (6 bases). Germline CDR1 ENHRY, CDR2 SYGVKD. V was clipped by 2 bases and J by 5 bases, with 7 bases between them. The CDR3 spans 13 residues. Here the CDR3 reads CAISEDRYQPQHF. The CDR3 coding sequence is TGTGCCATCAGTGAGGACAGGTATCAGCCCCAGCATTTT.

The V and J genes are TRBV7-9 and TRBJ2-7; TRBD1 aligns across 8 bases. J lost 7 bases, V lost 3 bases, and 11 bases had no gene match. CDR3 size: 15 residues. CDR1 is SEHNR and CDR2 is FQNEAQ in the germline V gene (reference sequence). In nucleotides, the CDR3 is TGTGCCAGCAGCTTTGGGACAGGATCATCTCGGGAGCAGTACTTC. Protein sequence: CASSFGTGSSREQYF.

The gene calls are TRBV6-5 and TRBJ2-5; maybe TRBD1 (5 bases). V lost 7 bases and J 4 bases, leaving 16 bases between the germline ends. This CDR3 region has 14 residues. Germline CDR1 reads MNHEY; CDR2 reads SVGAGI. Here the CDR3 reads CASTAQGLRETQYF. In DNA, the CDR3 is TGTGCCAGCACCGCTCAGGGATTACGAGAGACCCAGTACTTC.

The rearrangement joins TRBV24-1 to TRBJ1-5; 8 bases match TRBD1. The CDR3 extends over 14 amino acids. Germline V lookup: CDR1 KGHDR, CDR2 SFDVKD. Trimming took 6 bases from V and 7 from J; bases not matched to a gene: 7. CDR3 residues: CATSYLTGEQPQHF. Here the CDR3 DNA reads TGTGCCACCAGTTACCTGACAGGGGAGCAGCCCCAGCATTTT.

This clonotype was detected only a few times. The rearrangement uses TRBV19 and TRBJ2-2; D is uncertain. Germline CDR1 LNHDA, CDR2 SQIVND (reference sequence). V lost 4 bases and J lost 7, with 10 bases in between. This CDR3 has 13 residues. The CDR3 sequence: CASSNRRIGELFF. CDR3 in DNA: TGTGCCAGTAGTAATCGAAGGATCGGGGAGCTGTTTTTT.

J is TRBJ1-1 and V is TRBV24-1, with TRBD1 as a possible D gene (5 bases). The V end was cut by 4 bases, the J end by 10 bases, with 12 bases between. CDR3 size: 12 residues. Germline V lookup: CDR1 KGHDR, CDR2 SFDVKD. The CDR3 DNA reads as TGTGCCACCAGTGACCCAGGGATTGGAGCTTTCTTT. Encoded protein: CATSDPGIGAFF.

In its sample, this clonotype was seen many times. V usage is TRBV10-3 and J usage is TRBJ1-2; D unclear. The CDR3 is made up of 15 amino acids. Deletions cut 5 bases from V and 8 bases from J, with 21 bases between. CDR1 is ENHRY and CDR2 is SYGVKD in the germline V gene. The CDR3 loop reads CAISRNLGQDEGYTF. The CDR3 DNA is TGTGCCATCAGTAGGAACCTGGGCCAAGACGAGGGCTACACCTTC.